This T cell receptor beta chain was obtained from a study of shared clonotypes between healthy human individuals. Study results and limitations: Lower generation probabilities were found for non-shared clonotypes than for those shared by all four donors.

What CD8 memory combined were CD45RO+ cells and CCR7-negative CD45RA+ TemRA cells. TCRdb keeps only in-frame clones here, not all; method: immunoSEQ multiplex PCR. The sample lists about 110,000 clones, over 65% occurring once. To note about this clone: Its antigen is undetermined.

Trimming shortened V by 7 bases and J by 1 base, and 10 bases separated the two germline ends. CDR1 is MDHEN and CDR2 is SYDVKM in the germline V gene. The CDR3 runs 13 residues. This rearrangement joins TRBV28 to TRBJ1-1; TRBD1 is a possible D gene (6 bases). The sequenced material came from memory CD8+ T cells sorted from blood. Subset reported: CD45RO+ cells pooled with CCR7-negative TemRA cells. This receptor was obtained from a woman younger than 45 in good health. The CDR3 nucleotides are TGTGCCAGCACTCAACAGGGGAACACTGAAGCTTTCTTT. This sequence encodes CASTQQGNTEAFF. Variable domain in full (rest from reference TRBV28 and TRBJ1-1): DVKVTQSSRYLVKRTGEKVFLECVQDMDHENMFWYRQDPGLGLRLIYFSYDVKMKEKGDIPEGYSVSREKKERFSLILESASTNQTSMYLCASTQQGNTEAFFGQGTRLTVV.